Given below is one T cell receptor beta chain in context. The antigen is unknown. These data belong to a study of vaccination and CD4 T cells after COVID-19. On the study more broadly: Four females and six males made up the convalescents, with two Hispanic.

Germline loops: CDR1 MNHEY, CDR2 SVGEGT. J lost 16 bases, V lost 0 bases, and 12 bases had no gene match. The CDR3 loop spans 17 amino acids. Oncomine TCR Beta short-read sequencing was applied to DNA from cultured CD4+ T cells. Each CDR3 protein gets one entry after TCRdb re-called the PCR reads with MiXCR. The data show fewer than 9,500 distinct CDR3 sequences, over 60% seen once. Indicated treatment: approximately 11-day PBMC culture with coronavirus spike peptide pools or control peptides (ViraFEST assay). The clonotype comes from a human donor who had recovered from COVID-19. What was sequenced was CD4+ T cells from blood, cultured in vitro. The chain joins TRBV6-2 or TRBV6-3 to TRBJ2-2, with 15 bases matching TRBD2. This CDR3 reads CASSYSPTRTSGRGGFF. CDR3 DNA: TGTGCCAGCAGTTACTCCCCGACCCGGACTAGCGGGAGGGGGGGGTTTTTT.